This record covers a single T cell receptor beta chain. Its specific antigen is unknown. Nothing much larger sits one base from this clone, and base qualities are not available. For sequencing of the TCRbeta CDR3 region, genomic DNA was extracted from the sorted cells. The immunoSEQ Assay was used for sequencing of TCRbeta CDR3 regions. TCRdb provides this immuneACCESS table in a form limited to in-frame rearrangements. Some clones are lacking; in checked studies, under half of them reflect an unresolved V gene, and why the rest are absent is not known. Recorded for this sample are about 66,000 clones; 80% to 90% of them occurred a single time. The top ten hold roughly an eighth of the sample. The data were taken from a study of OX40 agonist ivuxolimab in advanced cancers. Broadly, across the study: The costimulatory receptor OX40 (CD134) was targeted by ivuxolimab, a fully human IgG2 agonistic monoclonal antibody. In the dose-escalation cohort, 82.7% of patients were male, and the mean age was 60 years with a range of roughly 23 to 79. Partial responses occurred in three dose-escalation patients: two with cutaneous melanoma and one with hepatocellular carcinoma. Intravenous ivuxolimab was administered to patients every 2 weeks at six dose levels: 0.01, 0.1, 0.3, 1.5, 3 and 10 mg/kg. Peripheral TCRbeta sequencing aimed to test whether ivuxolimab altered TCR sequence diversity and caused clonal T-cell expansion. The monotherapy dose-escalation portion (N of about 47 patients) of the phase I ivuxolimab trial is reported in the paper. Prior anti-PD-1, anti-PD-L1 or anti-CTLA-4 therapy was permitted, and checkpoint inhibitors had been received by roughly two fifths of dose-escalation patients. Among the approximately 54 dose-escalation patients, around 20 had hepatocellular carcinoma, approximately 15 melanoma, 9 renal cell carcinoma and 9 head and neck cancer. Study-wide findings and limitations: In partial responders in the 0.1-3.0 mg/kg groups, normalized peripheral clonal expansion was found to be among the lowest, especially among CD8+ T cells. Low levels of normalized T-cell clonal expansion were also seen in some nonresponding patients. At doses of 0.1 to 3.0 mg/kg, clonal expansion of both CD4+ and CD8+ blood T cells was observed from baseline to week 6. The antigen specificity of the peripheral T cells that underwent clonal expansion was not determined. On average, CD8+ T cells showed more expanded clones than CD4+ T cells after ivuxolimab.

The trial excluded patients who had a history of autoimmune disease or who were on systemic immunosuppression. In every dose cohort, peripheral blood was drawn for TCR sequencing at baseline, cycle 4 day 1, and cycle 7 day 1. Samples came from an open-label, multicenter, first-in-human phase I dose-escalation trial of ivuxolimab. Adults with locally advanced or metastatic head and neck squamous cell, hepatocellular, melanoma or renal cell carcinoma were enrolled in the trial. CD4+ and CD8+ T cells were sorted separately from peripheral blood before TCR sequencing. Measured from the cysteine to the phenylalanine, the CDR3 is 15 residues long. The DNA shown is the 45-base CDR3, in frame from base 1. The junction shows trimming of 0 bases on V and 2 bases on J, plus 10 bases between the germline ends. CDR1 MNHNS and CDR2 SASEGT are derived from the germline V gene.

The starting material was CD4+ or CD8+ T cells sorted from blood, obtained in a trial of the OX40 agonist ivuxolimab. The clonotype comes from an adult with an advanced solid tumor such as melanoma, head and neck, liver or kidney cancer. Recombination connected TRBV6-1 to TRBJ2-5; the D gene lacks a confident call. The CDR3 reads as follows: CASSEAVTLQETQYF. The DNA reads as follows: TGTGCCAGCAGTGAAGCGGTGACTCTTCAAGAGACCCAGTACTTC.